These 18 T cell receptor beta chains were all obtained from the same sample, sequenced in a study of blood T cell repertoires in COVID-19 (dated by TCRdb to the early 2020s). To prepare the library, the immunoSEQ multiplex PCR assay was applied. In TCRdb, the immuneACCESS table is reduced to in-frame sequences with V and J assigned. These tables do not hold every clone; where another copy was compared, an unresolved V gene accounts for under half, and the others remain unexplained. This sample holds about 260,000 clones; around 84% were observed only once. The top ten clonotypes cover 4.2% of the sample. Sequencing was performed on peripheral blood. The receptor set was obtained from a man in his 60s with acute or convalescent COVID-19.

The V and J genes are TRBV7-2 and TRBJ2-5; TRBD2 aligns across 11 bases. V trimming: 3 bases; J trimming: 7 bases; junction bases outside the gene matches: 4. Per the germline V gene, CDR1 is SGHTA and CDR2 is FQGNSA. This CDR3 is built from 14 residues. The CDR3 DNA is TGTGCCAGCAGCTTTAGCGGGGGGGCGACGACCCAGTACTTC. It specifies CASSFSGGATTQYF.

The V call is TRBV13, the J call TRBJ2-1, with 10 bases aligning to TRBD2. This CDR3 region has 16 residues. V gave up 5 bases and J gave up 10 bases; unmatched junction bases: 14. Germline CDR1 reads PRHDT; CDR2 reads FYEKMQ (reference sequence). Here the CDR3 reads CASSMLAGVVLGEQFF. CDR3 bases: TGTGCCAGCAGCATGCTAGCGGGAGTTGTGCTGGGCGAGCAGTTCTTC.

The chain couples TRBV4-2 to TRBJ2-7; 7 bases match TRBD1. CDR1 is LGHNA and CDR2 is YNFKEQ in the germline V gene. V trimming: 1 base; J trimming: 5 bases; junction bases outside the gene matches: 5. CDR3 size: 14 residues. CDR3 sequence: CASSQGGTAHEQYF. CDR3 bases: TGTGCCAGCAGCCAAGGGGGGACAGCGCACGAGCAGTACTTC.

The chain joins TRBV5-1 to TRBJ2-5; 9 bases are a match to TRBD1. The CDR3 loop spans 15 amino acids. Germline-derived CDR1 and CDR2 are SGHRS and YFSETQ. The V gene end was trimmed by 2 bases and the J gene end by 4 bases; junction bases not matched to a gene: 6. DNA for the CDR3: TGCGCCAGCAGCTTTACAGGGGGCACGATAGAGACCCAGTACTTC. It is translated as CASSFTGGTIETQYF.

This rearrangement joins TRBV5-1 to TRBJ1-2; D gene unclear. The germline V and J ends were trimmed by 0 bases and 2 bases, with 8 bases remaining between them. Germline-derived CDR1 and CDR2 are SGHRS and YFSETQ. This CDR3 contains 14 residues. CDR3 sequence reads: CASSLVGQNYGYTF. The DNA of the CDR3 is TGCGCCAGCAGCTTGGTTGGGCAGAACTATGGCTACACCTTC.

The CDR3 reads CASSLREMLGYGYTF. CDR3 nucleotides: TGTGCCAGCAGCTTGCGGGAAATGCTCGGCTATGGCTACACCTTC. The chain recombines TRBV5-6 with TRBJ1-2, with D unclear. Germline CDR1 SGHDT, CDR2 YYEEEE. V gave up 1 base and J gave up 4 bases, with 14 bases separating them. The length of the CDR3 is 15 residues. Full variable domain (rest looked up from reference TRBV5-6 and TRBJ1-2): DAGVTQSPTHLIKTRGQQVTLRCSPKSGHDTVSWYQQALGQGPQFIFQYYEEEERQRGNFPDRFSGHQFPNYSSELNVNALLLGDSALYLCASSLREMLGYGYTFGSGTRLTVV.

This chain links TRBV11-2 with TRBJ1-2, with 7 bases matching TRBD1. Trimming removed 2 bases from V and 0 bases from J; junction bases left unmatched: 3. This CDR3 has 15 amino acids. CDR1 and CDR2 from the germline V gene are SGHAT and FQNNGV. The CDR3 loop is CASSLQGEPNYGYTF. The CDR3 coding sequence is TGTGCCAGCAGCTTACAGGGGGAGCCTAACTATGGCTACACCTTC.

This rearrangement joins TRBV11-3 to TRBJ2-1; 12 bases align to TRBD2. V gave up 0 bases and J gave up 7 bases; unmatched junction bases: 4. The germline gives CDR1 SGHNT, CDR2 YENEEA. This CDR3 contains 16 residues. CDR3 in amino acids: CASSLELAGGRNEQFF. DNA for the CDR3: TGTGCCAGCAGCTTAGAACTAGCGGGAGGACGGAATGAGCAGTTCTTC.

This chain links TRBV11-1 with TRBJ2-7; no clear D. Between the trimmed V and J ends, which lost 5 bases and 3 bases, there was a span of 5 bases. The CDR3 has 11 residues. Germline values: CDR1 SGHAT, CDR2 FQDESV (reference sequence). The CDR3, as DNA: TGTGCCAGCAGCCCGGGCTACGAGCAGTACTTC. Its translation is CASSPGYEQYF.

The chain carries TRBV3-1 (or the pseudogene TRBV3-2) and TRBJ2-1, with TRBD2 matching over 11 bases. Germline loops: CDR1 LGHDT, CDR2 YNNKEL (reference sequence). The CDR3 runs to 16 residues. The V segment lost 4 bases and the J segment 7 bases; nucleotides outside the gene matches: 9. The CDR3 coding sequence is TGTGCCAGCAGCCCCCTTACTAGCGGGAGTTCGAATGAGCAGTTCTTC. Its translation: CASSPLTSGSSNEQFF.

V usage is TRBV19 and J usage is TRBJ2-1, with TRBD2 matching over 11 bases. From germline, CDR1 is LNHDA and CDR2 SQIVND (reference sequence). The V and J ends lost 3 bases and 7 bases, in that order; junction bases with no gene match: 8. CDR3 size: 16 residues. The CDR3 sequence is CASSMGSGRAANEQFF. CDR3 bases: TGTGCCAGTAGTATGGGTAGCGGGAGGGCCGCGAATGAGCAGTTCTTC.

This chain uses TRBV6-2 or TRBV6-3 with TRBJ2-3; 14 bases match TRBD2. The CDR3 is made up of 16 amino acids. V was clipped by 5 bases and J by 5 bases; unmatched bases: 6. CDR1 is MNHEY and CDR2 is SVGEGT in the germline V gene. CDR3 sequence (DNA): TGTGCCAGCAGTAACCGACTAGCGGGAGGGCTAGATACGCAGTATTTT. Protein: CASSNRLAGGLDTQYF.

The CDR3 DNA sequence: TGTGCCAGCAGCCCCGGGACAGGGTTGACGGAGGATCAGCCCCAGCATTTT. Translating it yields CASSPGTGLTEDQPQHF. V is TRBV5-5 and J is TRBJ1-5, with TRBD1 identical over 9 bases. The ends lost 4 bases at V and 5 bases at J; junction bases unmatched: 13. The CDR3 spans 17 residues. Per the germline V gene, CDR1 is SGHKS and CDR2 is YYEKEE (reference sequence).

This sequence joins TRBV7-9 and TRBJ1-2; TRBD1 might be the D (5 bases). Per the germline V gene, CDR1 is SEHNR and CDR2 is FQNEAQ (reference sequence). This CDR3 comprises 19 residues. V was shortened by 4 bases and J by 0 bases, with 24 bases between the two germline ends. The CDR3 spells CASSSTGGGRFKANYGYTF. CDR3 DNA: TGTGCCAGCAGCTCGACCGGCGGGGGAAGGTTTAAGGCTAACTATGGCTACACCTTC.

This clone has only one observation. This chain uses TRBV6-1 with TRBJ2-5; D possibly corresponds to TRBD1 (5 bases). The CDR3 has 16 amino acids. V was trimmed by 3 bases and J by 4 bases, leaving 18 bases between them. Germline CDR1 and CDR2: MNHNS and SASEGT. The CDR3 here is CASSETPPNRRETQYF. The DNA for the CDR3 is TGTGCCAGCAGTGAGACGCCCCCTAACAGGCGAGAGACCCAGTACTTC.

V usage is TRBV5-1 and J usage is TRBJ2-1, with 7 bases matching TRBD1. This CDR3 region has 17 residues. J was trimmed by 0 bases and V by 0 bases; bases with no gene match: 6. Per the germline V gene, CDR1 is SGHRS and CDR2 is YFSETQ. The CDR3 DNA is TGCGCCAGCAGCTTGGTGACAGGGCCTAGCTCCTACAATGAGCAGTTCTTC. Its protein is CASSLVTGPSSYNEQFF.

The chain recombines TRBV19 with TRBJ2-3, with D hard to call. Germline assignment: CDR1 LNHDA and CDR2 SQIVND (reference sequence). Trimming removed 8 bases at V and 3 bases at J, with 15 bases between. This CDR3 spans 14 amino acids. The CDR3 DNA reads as TGTGCCAGTTATGACCCTTGGGCGACAGATACGCAGTATTTT. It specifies CASYDPWATDTQYF.

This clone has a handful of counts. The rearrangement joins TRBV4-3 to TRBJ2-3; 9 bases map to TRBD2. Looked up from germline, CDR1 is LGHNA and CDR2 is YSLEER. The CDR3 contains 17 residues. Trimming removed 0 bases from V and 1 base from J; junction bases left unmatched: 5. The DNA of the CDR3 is TGCGCCAGCAGCCAAGATACCAGGACTAGCGGCACAGATACGCAGTATTTT. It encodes CASSQDTRTSGTDTQYF.